This TCR beta chain was captured in a study of OX40 agonist ivuxolimab in advanced cancers. Background on the study: Treatment received earlier with anti-PD-1, anti-PD-L1 or anti-CTLA-4 agents was allowed, and over 35% had some.

Germline V gene sequence: CDR1 SGHRS, CDR2 YFSETQ. Trimming left V 4 bases short and J 4 bases short, with 19 bases between. The length of the CDR3 is 16 residues. With regard to this clone: Its specificity is unknown.

The table came from immunoSEQ multiplex PCR; TCRdb's copy has only in-frame clones and leaves some out. The table records fewer than 50,000 clones, less than 90% of them present only once. At cycle 4 day 1, cycle 7 day 1, and baseline, blood was sampled. Study-wide findings and caveats: Nonresponders, in some cases, also had low normalized T-cell clonal expansion. CD8+ T cells were the subset that, on average, had more expanded clones than CD4+.

The TCR originated in an adult with an advanced solid tumor such as melanoma, head and neck, liver or kidney cancer. V and J are TRBV5-1 and TRBJ2-3; TRBD2 might be the D (5 bases). Sample: CD4+ or CD8+ T cells sorted from blood, taken in a trial of the OX40 agonist ivuxolimab. The CDR3 here is CASSPYGVMGADTQYF. DNA for the CDR3: TGCGCCAGCAGCCCCTACGGGGTCATGGGCGCAGATACGCAGTATTTT. The variable domain in full, completed from reference TRBV5-1 and TRBJ2-3, reads KAGVTQTPRYLIKTRGQQVTLSCSPISGHRSVSWYQQTPGQGLQFLFEYFSETQRNKGNFPGRFSGRQFSNSRSEMNVSTLELGDSALYLCASSPYGVMGADTQYFGPGTRLTVL.